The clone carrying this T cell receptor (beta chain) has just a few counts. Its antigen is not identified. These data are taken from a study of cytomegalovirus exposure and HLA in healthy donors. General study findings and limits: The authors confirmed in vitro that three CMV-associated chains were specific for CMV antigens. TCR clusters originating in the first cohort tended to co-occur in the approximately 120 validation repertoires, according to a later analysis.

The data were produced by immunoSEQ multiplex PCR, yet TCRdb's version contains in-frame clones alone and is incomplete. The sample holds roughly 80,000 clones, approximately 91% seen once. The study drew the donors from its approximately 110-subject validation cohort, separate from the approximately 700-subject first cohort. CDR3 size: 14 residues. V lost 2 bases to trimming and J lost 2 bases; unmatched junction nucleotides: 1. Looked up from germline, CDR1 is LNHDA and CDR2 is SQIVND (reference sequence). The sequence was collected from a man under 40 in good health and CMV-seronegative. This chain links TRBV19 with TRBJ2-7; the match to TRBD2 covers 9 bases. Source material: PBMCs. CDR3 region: CASSILAGTYEQYF. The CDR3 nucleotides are TGTGCCAGTAGTATACTAGCGGGAACCTACGAGCAGTACTTC.